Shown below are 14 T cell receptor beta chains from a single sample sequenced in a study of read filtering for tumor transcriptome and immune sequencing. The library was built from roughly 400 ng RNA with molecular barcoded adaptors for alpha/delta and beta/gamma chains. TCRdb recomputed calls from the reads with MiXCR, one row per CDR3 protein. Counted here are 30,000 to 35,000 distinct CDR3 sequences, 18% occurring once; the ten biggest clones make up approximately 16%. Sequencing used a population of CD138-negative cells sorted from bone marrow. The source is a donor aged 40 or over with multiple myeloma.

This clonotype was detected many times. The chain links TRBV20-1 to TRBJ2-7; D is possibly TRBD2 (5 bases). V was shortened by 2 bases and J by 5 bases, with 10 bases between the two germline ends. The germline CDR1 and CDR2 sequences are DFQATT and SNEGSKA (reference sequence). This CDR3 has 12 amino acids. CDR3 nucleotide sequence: TGCAGTGCTAGACTCGGGCGGGACGAGCAGTACTTC. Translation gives CSARLGRDEQYF.

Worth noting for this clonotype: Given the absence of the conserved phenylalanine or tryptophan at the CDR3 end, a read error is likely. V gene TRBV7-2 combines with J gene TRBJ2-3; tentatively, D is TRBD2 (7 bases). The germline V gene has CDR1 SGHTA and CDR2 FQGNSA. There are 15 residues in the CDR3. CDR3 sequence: CASSPIGGLGDTQYS. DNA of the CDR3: TGTGCTAGCAGCCCGATCGGGGGGCTGGGAGATACGCAGTATTCT.

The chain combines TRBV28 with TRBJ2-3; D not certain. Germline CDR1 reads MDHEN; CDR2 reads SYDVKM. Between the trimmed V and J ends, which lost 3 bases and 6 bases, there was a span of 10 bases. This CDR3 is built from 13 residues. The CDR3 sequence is CASSFVPRDTQYF. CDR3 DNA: TGTGCCAGCAGTTTCGTCCCCCGGGATACGCAGTATTTT.

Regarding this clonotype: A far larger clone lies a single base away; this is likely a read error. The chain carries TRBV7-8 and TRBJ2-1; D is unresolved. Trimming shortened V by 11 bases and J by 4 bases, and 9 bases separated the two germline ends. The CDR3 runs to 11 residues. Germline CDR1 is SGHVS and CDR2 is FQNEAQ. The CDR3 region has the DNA TGTGCCCCGGTACCTTACAATGAGCAGTTCTTC. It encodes CAPVPYNEQFF.

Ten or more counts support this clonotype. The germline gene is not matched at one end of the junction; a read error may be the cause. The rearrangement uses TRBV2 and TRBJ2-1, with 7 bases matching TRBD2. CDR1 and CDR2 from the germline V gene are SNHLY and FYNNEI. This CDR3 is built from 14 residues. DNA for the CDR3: TGTGCCATCAGTGGCGGGAGCTCCTACAATGAGCAGTTCTTC. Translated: CAISGGSSYNEQFF.

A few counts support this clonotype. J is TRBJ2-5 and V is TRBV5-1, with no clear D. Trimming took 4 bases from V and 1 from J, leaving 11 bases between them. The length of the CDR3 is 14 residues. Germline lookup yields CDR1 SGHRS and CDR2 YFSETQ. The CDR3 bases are TGCGCCAGCAGCAGATTTGGGATCCAAGAGACCCAGTACTTC. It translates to CASSRFGIQETQYF.

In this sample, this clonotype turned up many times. CDR3 bases: TGTGCCAGCAGCGTAGGGGAGGGGGGAGAGACCCAGTACTTC. The encoded protein is CASSVGEGGETQYF. The rearrangement joins TRBV9 to TRBJ2-5; possibly TRBD2 for D (7 bases). Germline loops: CDR1 SGDLS, CDR2 YYNGEE. The CDR3 has 14 amino acids. Trimming pared 0 bases from V and 4 bases from J, leaving 10 bases between.

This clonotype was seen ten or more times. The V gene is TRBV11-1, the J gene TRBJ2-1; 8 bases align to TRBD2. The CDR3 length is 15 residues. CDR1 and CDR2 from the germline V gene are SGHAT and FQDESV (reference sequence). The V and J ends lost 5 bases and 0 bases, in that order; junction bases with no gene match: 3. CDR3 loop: CASSLSGASYNEQFF. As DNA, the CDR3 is TGTGCCAGCAGCCTTAGCGGGGCCTCCTACAATGAGCAGTTCTTC.

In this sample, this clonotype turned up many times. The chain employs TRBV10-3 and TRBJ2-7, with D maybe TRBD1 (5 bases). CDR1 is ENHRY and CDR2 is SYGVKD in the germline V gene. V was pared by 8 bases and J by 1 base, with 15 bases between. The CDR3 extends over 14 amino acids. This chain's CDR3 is CAIQSGQTSYEQYF. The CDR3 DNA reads TGTGCCATCCAAAGTGGACAAACGTCCTACGAGCAGTACTTC.

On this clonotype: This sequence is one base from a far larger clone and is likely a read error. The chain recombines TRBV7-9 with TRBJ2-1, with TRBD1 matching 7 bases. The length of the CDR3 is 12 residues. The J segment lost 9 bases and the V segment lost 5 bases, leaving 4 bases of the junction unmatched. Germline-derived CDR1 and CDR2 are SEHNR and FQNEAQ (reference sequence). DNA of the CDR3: TGTGCCAGCAGCCCAGGGGGTGGTGAGCAGTTCTTC. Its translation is CASSPGGGEQFF.

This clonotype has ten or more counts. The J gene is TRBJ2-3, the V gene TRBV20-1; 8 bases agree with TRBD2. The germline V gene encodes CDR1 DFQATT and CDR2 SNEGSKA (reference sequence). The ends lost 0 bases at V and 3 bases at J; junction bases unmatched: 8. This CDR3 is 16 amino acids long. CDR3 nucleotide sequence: TGCAGTGCTAGAGATTTCGCGGGGGGCGGAACAGATACGCAGTATTTT. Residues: CSARDFAGGGTDTQYF.

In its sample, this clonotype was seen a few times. CDR3: CASSPAGERKWGYTF. The CDR3 DNA reads as TGTGCCAGCAGCCCCGCAGGAGAACGGAAGTGGGGCTACACCTTC. V gene TRBV3-1 combines with J gene TRBJ1-2; D is unclear. CDR1 and CDR2 from the germline V gene are LGHDT and YNNKEL (reference sequence). The CDR3 runs 15 residues. Trimming stripped 4 bases from V and 8 bases from J, with 20 bases between.

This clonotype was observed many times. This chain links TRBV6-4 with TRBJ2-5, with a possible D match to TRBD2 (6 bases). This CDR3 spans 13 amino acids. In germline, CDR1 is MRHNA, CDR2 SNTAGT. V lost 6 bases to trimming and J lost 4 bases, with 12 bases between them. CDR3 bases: TGTGCCAGCAGCACAGAGGGAGGAGAGACCCAGTACTTC. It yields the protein CASSTEGGETQYF.

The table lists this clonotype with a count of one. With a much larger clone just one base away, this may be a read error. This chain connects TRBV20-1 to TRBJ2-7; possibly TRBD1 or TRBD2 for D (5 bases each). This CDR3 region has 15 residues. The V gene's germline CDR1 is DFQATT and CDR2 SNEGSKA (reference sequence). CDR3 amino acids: CSARRGEDGPYERYF. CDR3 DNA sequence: TGCAGTGCTAGGAGGGGTGAGGACGGGCCCTACGAGCGGTACTTC.